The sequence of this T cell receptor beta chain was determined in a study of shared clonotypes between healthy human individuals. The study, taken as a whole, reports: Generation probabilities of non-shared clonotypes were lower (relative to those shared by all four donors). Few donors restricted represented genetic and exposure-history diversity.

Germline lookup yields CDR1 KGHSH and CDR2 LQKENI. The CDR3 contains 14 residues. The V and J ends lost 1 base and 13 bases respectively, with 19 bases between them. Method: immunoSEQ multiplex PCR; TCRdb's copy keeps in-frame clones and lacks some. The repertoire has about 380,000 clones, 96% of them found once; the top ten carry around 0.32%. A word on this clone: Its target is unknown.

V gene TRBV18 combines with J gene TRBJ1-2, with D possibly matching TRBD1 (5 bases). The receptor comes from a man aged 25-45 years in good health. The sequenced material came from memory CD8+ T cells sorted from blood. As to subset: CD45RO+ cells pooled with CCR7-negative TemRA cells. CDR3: CASSPLDSTSGSTF. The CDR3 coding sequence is TGTGCCAGCTCACCACTCGACAGCACTTCGGGTTCCACCTTC.